Here is one T cell receptor (beta chain) with its context. Per the original methods: Amplification of reference gene primers was used by the study to estimate nucleated cell counts. Sequencing was performed with immunoSEQ multiplex PCR; in TCRdb, only in-frame clones are kept and a portion is missing. The V and J calls and the clone size are those of that table, but D and trimming were determined from the DNA. Here the sample spans around 130,000 clones, around 88% being singletons. This entry belongs to a study of blood T cell repertoires in COVID-19. J gave up 5 bases and V 4 bases, and 6 bases lay outside the gene matches. The CDR3 is 14 amino acids. CDR1 and CDR2 from the germline V gene are SNHLY and FYNNEI.

The genes are TRBV2 and TRBJ1-1; 8 bases match TRBD1. The sequenced material came from peripheral blood. The sequence was collected from a man aged 50-59 years with active or convalescent COVID-19. CDR3 nucleotides: TGTGCCAGCAGTGGTGAGACAGGGGTGACTGAAGCTTTCTTT. This codes for CASSGETGVTEAFF.